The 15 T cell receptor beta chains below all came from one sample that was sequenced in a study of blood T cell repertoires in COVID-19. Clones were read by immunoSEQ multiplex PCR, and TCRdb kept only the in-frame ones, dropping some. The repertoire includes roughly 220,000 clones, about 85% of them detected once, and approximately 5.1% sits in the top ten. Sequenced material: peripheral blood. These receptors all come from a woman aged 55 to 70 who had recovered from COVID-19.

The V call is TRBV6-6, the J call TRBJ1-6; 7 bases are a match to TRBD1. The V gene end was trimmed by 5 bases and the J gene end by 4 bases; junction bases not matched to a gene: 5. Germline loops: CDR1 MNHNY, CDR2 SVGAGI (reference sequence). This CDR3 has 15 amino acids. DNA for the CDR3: TGTGCCAGCAGTAACCAACAGGGGTATAATTCACCCCTCCACTTT. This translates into CASSNQQGYNSPLHF.

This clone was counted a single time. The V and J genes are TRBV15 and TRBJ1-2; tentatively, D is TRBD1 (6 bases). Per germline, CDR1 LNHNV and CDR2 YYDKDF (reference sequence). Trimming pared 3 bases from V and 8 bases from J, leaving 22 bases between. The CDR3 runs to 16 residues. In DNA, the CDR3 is TGTGCCACCAGCAGCCTTGGGGGAACAGGGTTGAGGGGCTACACCTTC. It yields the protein CATSSLGGTGLRGYTF.

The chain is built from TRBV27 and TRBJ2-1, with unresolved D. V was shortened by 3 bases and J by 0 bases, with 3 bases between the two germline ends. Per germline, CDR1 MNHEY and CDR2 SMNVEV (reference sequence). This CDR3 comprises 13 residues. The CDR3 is CASSFRSYNEQFF. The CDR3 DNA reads TGTGCCAGCAGTTTCCGCTCCTACAATGAGCAGTTCTTC.

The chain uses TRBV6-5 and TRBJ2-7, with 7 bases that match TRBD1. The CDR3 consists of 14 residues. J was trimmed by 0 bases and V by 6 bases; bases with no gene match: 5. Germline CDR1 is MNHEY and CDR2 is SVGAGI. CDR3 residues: CASRPRTGSYEQYF. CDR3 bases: TGTGCCAGCAGACCGAGGACAGGCTCCTACGAGCAGTACTTC.

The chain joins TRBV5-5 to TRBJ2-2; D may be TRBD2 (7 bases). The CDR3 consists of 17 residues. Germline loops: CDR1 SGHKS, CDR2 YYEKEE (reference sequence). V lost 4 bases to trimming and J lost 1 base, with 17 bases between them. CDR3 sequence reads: CASSPWGGALNTGELFF. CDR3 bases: TGTGCCAGCAGCCCCTGGGGGGGGGCTCTGAACACCGGGGAGCTGTTTTTT.

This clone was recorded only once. CDR3 nucleotide sequence: TGTGCCAGCAGTGAAAGAGAAGATACGCAGTATTTT. Encoded protein: CASSEREDTQYF. The V call is TRBV6-1, the J call TRBJ2-3; no firm D call. The germline gives CDR1 MNHNS, CDR2 SASEGT. The CDR3 is 12 amino acids. Trimming shortened V by 2 bases and J by 5 bases, and 5 bases separated the two germline ends.

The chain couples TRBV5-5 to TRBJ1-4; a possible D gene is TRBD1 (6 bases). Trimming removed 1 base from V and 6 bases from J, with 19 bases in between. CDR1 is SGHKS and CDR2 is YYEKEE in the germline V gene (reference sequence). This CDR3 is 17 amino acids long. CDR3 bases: TGTGCCAGCAGCTTGTTCAGGTGGGGGCCCAGGGATGAAAAACTGTTTTTT. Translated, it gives CASSLFRWGPRDEKLFF.

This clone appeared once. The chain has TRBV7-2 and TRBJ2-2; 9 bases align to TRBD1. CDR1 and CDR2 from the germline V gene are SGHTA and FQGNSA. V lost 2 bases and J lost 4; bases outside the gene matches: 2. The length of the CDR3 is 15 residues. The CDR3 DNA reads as TGTGCCAGCAGCTTATGGGGACAGGGCACCGGGGAGCTGTTTTTT. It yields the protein CASSLWGQGTGELFF.

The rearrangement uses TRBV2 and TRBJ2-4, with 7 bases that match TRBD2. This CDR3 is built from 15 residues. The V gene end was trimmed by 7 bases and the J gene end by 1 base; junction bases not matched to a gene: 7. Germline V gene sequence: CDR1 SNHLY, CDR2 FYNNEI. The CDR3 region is CASNSVTSAKNIQYF. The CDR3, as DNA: TGTGCCAGCAACTCCGTGACTAGCGCCAAAAACATTCAGTACTTC. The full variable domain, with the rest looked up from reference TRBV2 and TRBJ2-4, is EPEVTQTPSHQVTQMGQEVILRCVPISNHLYFYWYRQILGQKVEFLVSFYNNEISEKSEIFDDQFSVERPDGSNFTLKIRSTKLEDSAMYFCASNSVTSAKNIQYFGAGTRLSVL.

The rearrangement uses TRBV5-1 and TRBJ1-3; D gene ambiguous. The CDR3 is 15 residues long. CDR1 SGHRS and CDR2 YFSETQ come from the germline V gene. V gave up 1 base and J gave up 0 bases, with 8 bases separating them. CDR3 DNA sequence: TGCGCCAGCAGCTTGTCCGGGTACTCTGGAAACACCATATATTTT. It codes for CASSLSGYSGNTIYF.

The CDR3 reads CATSRDRGGRIYGYTF. In DNA form, the CDR3 reads TGTGCCACCAGCAGAGATCGTGGAGGGCGTATCTATGGCTACACCTTC. The chain uses TRBV15 and TRBJ1-2; D is ambiguous. The germline gives CDR1 LNHNV, CDR2 YYDKDF (reference sequence). The CDR3 sequence is 16 residues long. Trimming left V 0 bases short and J 4 bases short, with 15 bases between. Supplemented by reference TRBV15 and TRBJ1-2, the full variable domain reads DAMVIQNPRYQVTQFGKPVTLSCSQTLNHNVMYWYQQKSSQAPKLLFHYYDKDFNNEADTPDNFQSRRPNTSFCFLDIRSPGLGDTAMYLCATSRDRGGRIYGYTFGSGTRLTVV.

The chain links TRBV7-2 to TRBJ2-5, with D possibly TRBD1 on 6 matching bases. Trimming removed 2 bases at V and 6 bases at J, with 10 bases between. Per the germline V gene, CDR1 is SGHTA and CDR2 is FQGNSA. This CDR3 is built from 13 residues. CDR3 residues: CASSLRGQQTQYF. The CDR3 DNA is TGTGCCAGCAGCTTAAGGGGACAACAGACCCAGTACTTC.

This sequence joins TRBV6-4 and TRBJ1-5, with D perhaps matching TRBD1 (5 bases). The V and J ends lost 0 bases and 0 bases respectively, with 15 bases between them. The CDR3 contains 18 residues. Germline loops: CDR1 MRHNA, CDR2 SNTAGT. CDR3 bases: TGTGCCAGCAGTGACTCGAGTCCTTGGGGCCGTAGCAATCAGCCCCAGCATTTT. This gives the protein CASSDSSPWGRSNQPQHF.

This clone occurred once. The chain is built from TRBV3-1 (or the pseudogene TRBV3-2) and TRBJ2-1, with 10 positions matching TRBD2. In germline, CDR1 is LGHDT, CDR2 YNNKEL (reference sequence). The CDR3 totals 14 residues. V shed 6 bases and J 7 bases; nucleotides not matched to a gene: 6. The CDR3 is CASRAAGGKNEQFF. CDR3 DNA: TGTGCCAGCAGAGCAGCGGGGGGGAAAAATGAGCAGTTCTTC.

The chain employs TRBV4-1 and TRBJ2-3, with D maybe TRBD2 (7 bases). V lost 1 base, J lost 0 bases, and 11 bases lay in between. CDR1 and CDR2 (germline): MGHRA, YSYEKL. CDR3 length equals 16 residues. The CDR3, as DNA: TGCGCCAGCAGCCAAGCCCGGGGGGCTAGCACAGATACGCAGTATTTT. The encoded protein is CASSQARGASTDTQYF.